This T cell receptor beta chain stems from a study of cytomegalovirus exposure and HLA in healthy donors. The study, taken as a whole, reports: In an earlier analysis, in some 500 donors, most V segments appeared productive either ~90% or ~30% of the time.

CDR1 and CDR2 (germline): MDHEN, SYDVKM. This CDR3 contains 13 residues. V was shortened by 6 bases and J by 7 bases, with 12 bases between the two germline ends. As to this clone: The antigen remains unidentified.

The PCR had 60 Vbeta and 13 Jbeta primers. The assay was immunoSEQ multiplex PCR, and TCRdb's table has in-frame clones only and misses some. The top ten hold around 6.1% of the sample, which has 85,000 to 130,000 clones, nearly 80% seen once. Sequencing input: PBMCs. This receptor was taken from a man between 60 and 75 years old in good health and CMV-seropositive. The V and J genes are TRBV28 and TRBJ1-4, with unresolved D. The CDR3 DNA sequence: TGTGCCAGCAGCAGTGGGAGATTTGAAAAACTGTTTTTT. Protein: CASSSGRFEKLFF.